Below, 23 T cell receptor beta chains from the same sample are listed, as sequenced in a study of blood T cell repertoires in COVID-19. Sequenced by immunoSEQ multiplex PCR; TCRdb stores in-frame clones only, minus some. The sample lists approximately 16,000 clones, around 90% occurring once. The sample taken for sequencing was peripheral blood. Receptors originate from a human donor in a cohort sampled during active COVID-19.

The rearrangement links TRBV6-5 to TRBJ2-7; 8 bases agree with TRBD1. With 6 bases clipped from V and 2 bases from J, the junction kept 9 bases outside the gene matches. The CDR3 is made up of 15 amino acids. The germline V gene encodes CDR1 MNHEY and CDR2 SVGAGI. The CDR3 coding sequence is TGTGCCAGCAGACAAGACAGGGGATCAGCCTACGAGCAGTACTTC. The encoded protein is CASRQDRGSAYEQYF.

The chain combines TRBV18 with TRBJ1-1; 8 bases line up with TRBD1. Germline CDR1 is KGHSH and CDR2 is LQKENI. The CDR3 runs to 18 residues. The J segment lost 0 bases and the V segment lost 2 bases, leaving 11 bases of the junction unmatched. The CDR3 sequence: CASSPRGVAGGVNTEAFF. CDR3 sequence (DNA): TGTGCCAGCTCACCAAGGGGGGTAGCAGGGGGCGTGAACACTGAAGCTTTCTTT.

This clone was seen only once. The chain employs TRBV5-1 and TRBJ1-2, with 12 nucleotides matching TRBD1. The CDR3 is 17 residues long. CDR1 is SGHRS and CDR2 is YFSETQ in the germline V gene. V lost 7 bases to trimming and J lost 3 bases; unmatched junction nucleotides: 13. CDR3 DNA sequence: TGCGCCAGCTCCCCCGGGACAGGGGGCGGACGTGACTATGGCTACACCTTC. This gives the protein CASSPGTGGGRDYGYTF.

This chain connects TRBV5-1 to TRBJ1-1; 7 bases are a match to TRBD1. The CDR3 length is 15 residues. V dropped 4 bases and J dropped 1; count of bases not matched to a gene: 7. Germline V gene sequence: CDR1 SGHRS, CDR2 YFSETQ. The DNA for the CDR3 is TGCGCCAGCAGCCCATTGGACAGGACGAACACTGAAGCTTTCTTT. Protein sequence: CASSPLDRTNTEAFF.

This rearrangement joins TRBV19 to TRBJ2-5; TRBD2 matches 7 bases. The CDR3 has 14 residues. Germline V lookup: CDR1 LNHDA, CDR2 SQIVND (reference sequence). J lost 5 bases, V lost 4 bases, and 7 bases had no gene match. CDR3 protein: CASSRGAGRETQYF. The DNA of the CDR3 is TGTGCCAGTAGTAGGGGAGCGGGGCGGGAGACCCAGTACTTC.

This chain links TRBV19 with TRBJ2-5, with 9 bases that match TRBD1. Germline V CDR1 and CDR2: LNHDA, SQIVND (reference sequence). The J segment lost 5 bases and the V segment lost 4 bases, leaving 11 bases of the junction unmatched. This CDR3 is built from 16 residues. CDR3 bases: TGTGCCAGTAGTACGGGACCGGGACAGGGTGGGGAGACCCAGTACTTC. Its translation is CASSTGPGQGGETQYF.

The rearrangement uses TRBV7-9 and TRBJ1-2; TRBD1 aligns across 8 bases. There are 17 residues in the CDR3. V was pared by 5 bases and J by 0 bases, with 11 bases of the junction left unmatched. Germline values: CDR1 SEHNR, CDR2 FQNEAQ (reference sequence). The CDR3 region has the DNA TGTGCCAGCAGCAATTTCCCCCGACAGGGGCCTAACTATGGCTACACCTTC. This translates into CASSNFPRQGPNYGYTF.

The chain combines TRBV28 with TRBJ1-4; D is unclear. The CDR3 covers 14 residues. Germline lookup yields CDR1 MDHEN and CDR2 SYDVKM. Trimming cost V 11 bases and J 6 bases, with 19 bases left between them. The CDR3 nucleotides read TGTGCCGTAACGAAGGTGCTGGGAGATGAAAAACTGTTTTTT. This codes for CAVTKVLGDEKLFF.

The chain couples TRBV5-6 to TRBJ2-2; D call uncertain. The CDR3 is 14 amino acids. V was cut by 7 bases and J by 1 base, with 11 bases left in between. Germline V lookup: CDR1 SGHDT, CDR2 YYEEEE. The CDR3 reads CASHTLVNTGELFF. CDR3 coding DNA: TGTGCCAGCCATACCCTAGTGAACACCGGGGAGCTGTTTTTT.

This clone was seen a handful of times. V and J are TRBV4-3 and TRBJ2-7, with 8 bases aligning to TRBD1. There are 13 residues in the CDR3. V lost 2 bases, J lost 4 bases, and 1 base stayed unmatched. Germline CDR1 reads LGHNA; CDR2 reads YSLEER. The CDR3 coding sequence is TGCGCCAGCAGCCAATGGACAGGGTACGAGCAGTACTTC. Its protein is CASSQWTGYEQYF.

The chain is built from TRBV3-1 (or the pseudogene TRBV3-2) and TRBJ1-2; D remains ambiguous. The CDR3 is made up of 13 amino acids. Germline loops: CDR1 LGHDT, CDR2 YNNKEL (reference sequence). The V and J ends lost 4 bases and 0 bases respectively, with 6 bases between them. CDR3 bases: TGTGCCAGCAGCCTAAAAACTAACTATGGCTACACCTTC. Translating gives CASSLKTNYGYTF.

The chain is built from TRBV6-2 or TRBV6-3 and TRBJ2-7; D unresolved. The CDR3 loop spans 14 amino acids. Germline assignment: CDR1 MNHEY and CDR2 SVGEGT. V gave up 5 bases and J gave up 1 base, with 12 bases separating them. The CDR3 loop is CASSPMIVSYEQYF. The CDR3 nucleotides are TGTGCCAGCAGTCCCATGATAGTGTCCTACGAGCAGTACTTC.

This sequence joins TRBV7-9 and TRBJ1-4, with a tentative D call TRBD1 (6 bases). This CDR3 region has 18 residues. Per germline, CDR1 SEHNR and CDR2 FQNEAQ (reference sequence). The V end was cut by 1 base, the J end by 7 bases, with 22 bases between. In DNA form, the CDR3 reads TGTGCCAGCAGCTTAGAGACACAGGGAAGGTTCTCCTCTGAAAAACTGTTTTTT. This translates into CASSLETQGRFSSEKLFF.

The CDR3 bases are TGTGCCATCAGTGCTGGCAGGCAAAATCAGCCCCAGCATTTT. Its protein product is CAISAGRQNQPQHF. The chain links TRBV10-3 to TRBJ1-5; D is unresolved. Trimming left V 4 bases short and J 4 bases short, with 11 bases between. Germline V gene data show CDR1 as ENHRY and CDR2 as SYGVKD. The CDR3 totals 14 residues.

The gene calls are TRBV7-2 and TRBJ2-7; 7 nucleotides agree with TRBD2. Germline V gives CDR1 SGHTA, CDR2 FQGNSA. The CDR3 length is 15 residues. Trimming removed 4 bases from V and 4 bases from J; junction bases left unmatched: 10. DNA for the CDR3: TGTGCCAGCAGCTCCCAAGCGGGAACGCTATACGAGCAGTACTTC. Translation: CASSSQAGTLYEQYF.

This rearrangement joins TRBV5-6 to TRBJ2-7; D not certain. Germline CDR1 reads SGHDT; CDR2 reads YYEEEE. The length of the CDR3 is 15 residues. Trimming took off 0 bases at V and 7 bases at J, with 17 bases between the two ends. In nucleotides, the CDR3 is TGTGCCAGCAGCTTGGGGCTAACCCCCGCCGGGGAGCAGTACTTC. This gives the protein CASSLGLTPAGEQYF.

The gene calls are TRBV4-3 and TRBJ2-1; 9 nucleotides match TRBD2. The junction had 12 bases not matched to a gene; V was cut back by 4 bases and J by 8 bases. The CDR3 spans 16 residues. The germline V gene encodes CDR1 LGHNA and CDR2 YSLEER. As DNA, the CDR3 is TGCGCCAGCAGCCCTTCCCCCGGCGGGGGGGCCGATGAGCAGTTCTTC. Translating it yields CASSPSPGGGADEQFF.

The chain is built from TRBV7-9 and TRBJ1-4; D is undetermined. V was shortened by 2 bases and J by 14 bases, with 12 bases between the two germline ends. This CDR3 spans 12 amino acids. CDR1 and CDR2 (germline): SEHNR, FQNEAQ (reference sequence). This chain's CDR3 is CASSLTLGTLFF. The CDR3 coding sequence is TGTGCCAGCAGCTTAACCCTAGGTACTCTGTTTTTT.

The chain links TRBV19 to TRBJ1-1, with 7 bases lining up with TRBD1. The CDR3 spans 14 residues. The ends lost 6 bases at V and 4 bases at J; junction bases unmatched: 8. The germline V gene has CDR1 LNHDA and CDR2 SQIVND (reference sequence). For the CDR3, the DNA is TGTGCCAGTAGGAGACTTTCAGGGGGCACTGAAGCTTTCTTT. This gives the protein CASRRLSGGTEAFF. Variable domain in full (rest from reference TRBV19 and TRBJ1-1): DGGITQSPKYLFRKEGQNVTLSCEQNLNHDAMYWYRQDPGQGLRLIYYSQIVNDFQKGDIAEGYSVSREKKESFPLTVTSAQKNPTAFYLCASRRLSGGTEAFFGQGTRLTVV.

The CDR3 DNA follows: TGTGCCAGCAGTTCCTCCGGGACAGGGAAACAGCCCCAGCATTTT. Translating it yields CASSSSGTGKQPQHF. The rearrangement joins TRBV6-5 to TRBJ1-5; TRBD1 agrees at 9 bases. The V gene end was trimmed by 4 bases and the J gene end by 7 bases; junction bases not matched to a gene: 8. Germline lookup yields CDR1 MNHEY and CDR2 SVGAGI. CDR3 length: 15 amino acids.

Details on this clone: Other DNA sequences within the sample encode an identical CDR3. The genes are TRBV20-1 and TRBJ2-1; a possible D gene is TRBD1 (5 bases). Between the trimmed V and J ends, which lost 3 bases and 1 base, there was a span of 16 bases. CDR1 is DFQATT and CDR2 is SNEGSKA in the germline V gene (reference sequence). The length of the CDR3 is 16 residues. The chain's CDR3 is CSASHPQGRSYNEQFF. The CDR3 nucleotides read TGCAGTGCTAGTCATCCCCAGGGAAGGTCCTACAATGAGCAGTTCTTC.

The chain has TRBV27 and TRBJ2-5; TRBD1 agrees at 8 bases. The length of the CDR3 is 12 residues. CDR1 and CDR2 from the germline V gene are MNHEY and SMNVEV (reference sequence). Trimming took 6 bases from V and 6 from J; bases not matched to a gene: 3. CDR3 protein: CASRTGGQTQYF. CDR3 nucleotides: TGTGCCAGCAGAACAGGGGGTCAGACCCAGTACTTC.

The V call is TRBV4-1, the J call TRBJ1-6; 9 nucleotides match TRBD1. After removal of 0 bases from V and 6 bases from J, the junction contained 9 bases not matched to a gene. CDR1 MGHRA and CDR2 YSYEKL come from the germline V gene. The CDR3 is 18 amino acids. CDR3 in amino acids: CASSQEPVDRGLNSPLHF. CDR3 bases: TGCGCCAGCAGCCAAGAGCCTGTGGACAGGGGACTTAATTCACCCCTCCACTTT.